The 18 T cell receptor beta chains in this list originate from one sample, sequenced in a study of cytomegalovirus exposure and HLA in healthy donors (dated by TCRdb to 2016 to 2017). Receptor libraries were prepared by the immunoSEQ multiplex PCR assay. For the multiplex PCR, a mixture combining 60 forward primers for TCR Vbeta segments and 13 reverse primers for TCR Jbeta segments was used. TCRdb took over this immuneACCESS table, retaining in-frame rearrangements with V and J assigned. Such tables are incomplete; in checked studies, under half of the missing clones stem from an unresolved V gene, and the remainder is unexplained. This sample has a few hundred thousand clones in its table, and roughly 80% of those were observed once. Of the sample, 2.9% is held by the ten largest clones. The sequenced material came from PBMCs. These receptors all stem from a man aged 25 to 45 in good health and CMV-seronegative.

This rearrangement joins TRBV4-2 to TRBJ1-2; D might be TRBD1 (5 bases). The CDR3 has 14 amino acids. Trimming left V 1 base short and J 6 bases short, with 12 bases between. Germline V gene sequence: CDR1 LGHNA, CDR2 YNFKEQ. CDR3 sequence: CASSQGRAGDGYTF. CDR3 in DNA: TGTGCCAGCAGCCAAGGCCGGGCGGGGGATGGCTACACCTTC.

This chain links TRBV5-4 with TRBJ1-2, with 7 bases matching TRBD1. Trimming took 3 bases from V and 8 from J; bases not matched to a gene: 7. This CDR3 is 13 amino acids long. Germline loops: CDR1 SGHNT, CDR2 YYREEE (reference sequence). The CDR3 coding sequence is TGTGCCAGCAGCTCAACAGGGGAGTGGGGCTACACCTTC. Amino acids: CASSSTGEWGYTF.

This chain joins TRBV5-6 and TRBJ1-5; D possibly corresponds to TRBD1 (5 bases). The germline V gene encodes CDR1 SGHDT and CDR2 YYEEEE. This CDR3 spans 14 amino acids. The ends were cut back, 3 bases at V and 4 bases at J, with 11 bases in the middle. For the CDR3, the DNA is TGTGCCAGCAGCTCCACAGGAAGGAATCAGCCCCAGCATTTT. Amino acids: CASSSTGRNQPQHF.

This chain links TRBV27 with TRBJ2-5, with a weak D call TRBD1 (6 bases). Germline lookup yields CDR1 MNHEY and CDR2 SMNVEV (reference sequence). The CDR3 has 13 residues. Trimming left V 8 bases short and J 3 bases short, with 13 bases between. The CDR3 sequence: CASGRQVEETQYF. The DNA for the CDR3 is TGTGCCAGCGGTCGACAGGTTGAAGAGACCCAGTACTTC.

The chain recombines TRBV10-2 with TRBJ1-5; 10 bases match TRBD1. The CDR3 covers 13 residues. Germline-derived CDR1 and CDR2 are WSHSY and SAAADI. The ends lost 6 bases at V and 7 bases at J; junction bases unmatched: 3. The CDR3 sequence is CASRGTGVQPQHF. The CDR3 DNA sequence: TGCGCCAGCAGGGGGACAGGGGTGCAGCCCCAGCATTTT.

This clone has only one observation. The chain couples TRBV15 to TRBJ2-3; 15 bases are shared with TRBD2. Trimming at V came to 5 bases and at J to 5 bases, leaving 14 bases not matched to a gene. The CDR3 spans 19 residues. Looked up from germline, CDR1 is LNHNV and CDR2 is YYDKDF (reference sequence). CDR3 sequence: CATSGGLAGGVGIVDTQYF. CDR3 nucleotides: TGTGCCACCAGCGGGGGACTAGCGGGGGGAGTGGGAATCGTAGATACGCAGTATTTT. Full variable domain (remainder filled in from reference TRBV15 and TRBJ2-3): DAMVIQNPRYQVTQFGKPVTLSCSQTLNHNVMYWYQQKSSQAPKLLFHYYDKDFNNEADTPDNFQSRRPNTSFCFLDIRSPGLGDTAMYLCATSGGLAGGVGIVDTQYFGPGTRLTVL.

The count of this clone is one. The chain employs TRBV10-2 and TRBJ1-1, with TRBD1 as a possible D gene (6 bases). The CDR3 extends over 15 amino acids. CDR1 is WSHSY and CDR2 is SAAADI in the germline V gene. V was clipped by 7 bases and J by 0 bases, with 15 bases between them. The CDR3 region is CASMPGHNLNTEAFF. CDR3 bases: TGCGCCAGCATGCCGGGACACAATCTGAACACTGAAGCTTTCTTT.

The chain has TRBV9 and TRBJ1-2; no clear D. This CDR3 has 16 amino acids. Trimming shortened V by 0 bases and J by 0 bases, and 12 bases separated the two germline ends. The germline gives CDR1 SGDLS, CDR2 YYNGEE. CDR3 nucleotide sequence: TGTGCCAGCAGCGTAGGTAGTCAGGTCCCTAACTATGGCTACACCTTC. Residues: CASSVGSQVPNYGYTF. Looking up the rest from reference TRBV9 and TRBJ1-2 gives the full variable domain: DSGVTQTPKHLITATGQRVTLRCSPRSGDLSVYWYQQSLDQGLQFLIQYYNGEERAKGNILERFSAQQFPDLHSELNLSSLELGDSALYFCASSVGSQVPNYGYTFGSGTRLTVV.

This clone was detected only a few times. One junction end does not reproduce the germline sequence, and a read error may be involved. This chain links TRBV7-2 with TRBJ2-6, with D perhaps TRBD1 (5 bases). This CDR3 is 16 amino acids long. The germline CDR1 and CDR2 sequences are SGHTA and FQGNSA. CDR3 residues: CASSLVGTSGASVLTF. For the CDR3, the DNA is TGTGCCAGCAGCTTAGTAGGTACCTCTGGGGCCAGCGTCCTGACTTTC.

This clone was counted a few times. The V and J genes are TRBV27 and TRBJ2-1; 8 positions agree with TRBD1. The V gene end was trimmed by 4 bases and the J gene end by 7 bases; junction bases not matched to a gene: 6. The germline V gene has CDR1 MNHEY and CDR2 SMNVEV (reference sequence). The CDR3 runs 14 residues. CDR3 nucleotides: TGTGCCAGCAGTTCATGGGACAGGATGAATGAGCAGTTCTTC. Translating gives CASSSWDRMNEQFF.

The chain carries TRBV25-1 and TRBJ2-4, with a tentative D call TRBD2 (6 bases). Germline-derived CDR1 and CDR2 are MGHDK and SYGVNS. There are 15 residues in the CDR3. The V end was cut by 2 bases, the J end by 2 bases, with 10 bases between. CDR3 DNA: TGTGCCAGCAGTGAAGGGGGGAGGTCCAAAAACATTCAGTACTTC. It translates to CASSEGGRSKNIQYF.

In its sample, this clone was seen once. J is TRBJ1-5 and V is TRBV6-6, with a tentative D call TRBD1 (5 bases). CDR3 length: 14 residues. V lost 5 bases, J lost 2 bases, and 10 bases lay in between. Germline assignment: CDR1 MNHNY and CDR2 SVGAGI (reference sequence). This CDR3 reads CASSVQGRNQPQHF. The CDR3 region has the DNA TGTGCCAGCAGTGTCCAGGGTCGCAATCAGCCCCAGCATTTT.

The chain carries TRBV6-6 and TRBJ2-3, with D perhaps matching TRBD2 (6 bases). The V and J ends lost 5 bases and 6 bases respectively, with 18 bases between them. CDR1 and CDR2 from the germline V gene are MNHNY and SVGAGI (reference sequence). This CDR3 contains 15 residues. The CDR3: CASSRGLGEDDTQYF. The CDR3 DNA is TGTGCCAGCAGTAGGGGCCTAGGGGAGGATGATACGCAGTATTTT.

V is TRBV27 and J is TRBJ2-5, with no clear D. This CDR3 region has 13 residues. Germline V CDR1 and CDR2: MNHEY, SMNVEV (reference sequence). Trimming took off 5 bases at V and 2 bases at J, with 9 bases between the two ends. DNA of the CDR3: TGTGCCAGCAGTCTTCAGGCGCAAGAGACCCAGTACTTC. It translates to CASSLQAQETQYF.

The J gene is TRBJ2-3, the V gene TRBV5-6, with a tentative D call TRBD1 (5 bases). Near its end, the DNA agrees better with TRBJ1-5, so the J call may be wrong. This CDR3 has 15 amino acids. Looked up from germline, CDR1 is SGHDT and CDR2 is YYEEEE. CDR3 residues: CASSLPGLATDTQHF. CDR3 coding DNA: TGTGCCAGCAGCTTACCGGGACTAGCAACCGATACGCAGCATTTT.

The rearrangement joins TRBV5-4 to TRBJ2-7; 7 bases fit TRBD1. From germline, CDR1 is SGHNT and CDR2 YYREEE (reference sequence). Trimming took 5 bases from V and 5 from J; bases not matched to a gene: 7. The CDR3 has 13 amino acids. The CDR3: CASRVKGAHEQYF. The CDR3 DNA reads as TGTGCCAGCAGGGTAAAGGGGGCCCACGAGCAGTACTTC.

The CDR3 loop reads CASSLSAAGRVQETQYF. Written as DNA, the CDR3 is TGTGCCAGCAGTTTATCAGCGGCAGGGAGGGTCCAAGAGACCCAGTACTTC. The chain links TRBV27 to TRBJ2-5, with 7 nucleotides matching TRBD2. Germline loops: CDR1 MNHEY, CDR2 SMNVEV (reference sequence). V was clipped by 0 bases and J by 1 base; unmatched bases: 8. This CDR3 has 17 residues.

The chain employs TRBV6-5 and TRBJ1-6, with 7 bases identical to TRBD1. With V trimmed by 0 bases and J by 6 bases, 2 bases remained unmatched. The length of the CDR3 is 15 residues. Looked up from germline, CDR1 is MNHEY and CDR2 is SVGAGI. The CDR3 spells CASSYSNRGNSPLHF. The CDR3 nucleotides read TGTGCCAGCAGTTACTCGAACAGGGGTAATTCACCCCTCCACTTT.